Each of the 29 T cell receptor beta chains below was sequenced from the same sample in a study of cytomegalovirus exposure and HLA in healthy donors. 13 Jbeta primers and 60 Vbeta primers were used for the PCR. Profiled with immunoSEQ multiplex PCR; TCRdb holds only in-frame clones, not every one. The listing records fewer than 150,000 clones. The material sequenced was PBMCs. The receptors come from a man aged 18 to 29 in good health and CMV-seronegative.

The J gene is TRBJ2-3, the V gene TRBV5-4, with TRBD2 matching 8 bases. The CDR3 is 15 amino acids. CDR1 SGHNT and CDR2 YYREEE come from the germline V gene (reference sequence). The trim removed 5 bases at V and 7 bases at J, leaving 12 bases unmatched. DNA for the CDR3: TGTGCCAGCAGTAAAGGGGGACTAGATCTTTATACGCAGTATTTT. Protein sequence: CASSKGGLDLYTQYF.

J is TRBJ1-3 and V is TRBV19; TRBD1 matches 7 bases. Germline V lookup: CDR1 LNHDA, CDR2 SQIVND (reference sequence). The CDR3 is 15 residues long. J gave up 8 bases and V 2 bases, and 9 bases lay outside the gene matches. The CDR3 sequence is CASSIMTGSIDTIYF. CDR3 in DNA: TGTGCCAGTAGTATAATGACAGGGTCGATAGACACCATATATTTT.

The rearrangement uses TRBV30 and TRBJ2-1; 7 bases line up with TRBD2. Looked up from germline, CDR1 is GTSNPN and CDR2 is SVGIG (reference sequence). The V gene end was trimmed by 2 bases and the J gene end by 10 bases; junction bases not matched to a gene: 11. This CDR3 has 14 amino acids. CDR3 DNA sequence: TGTGCCTGGAGTCGCTCGGGGAGGGGCGACGAGCAGTTCTTC. Its protein product is CAWSRSGRGDEQFF.

The chain employs TRBV18 and TRBJ2-7; D is perhaps TRBD1 (5 bases). This CDR3 region has 14 residues. V lost 2 bases, J lost 4 bases, and 12 bases lay in between. In germline, CDR1 is KGHSH, CDR2 LQKENI. The CDR3 region has the DNA TGTGCCAGCTCACCATCAGGGAAGGGGTACGAGCAGTACTTC. It is translated as CASSPSGKGYEQYF.

The rearrangement uses TRBV19 and TRBJ2-3; D remains ambiguous. Germline lookup yields CDR1 LNHDA and CDR2 SQIVND (reference sequence). Trimming left V 4 bases short and J 0 bases short, with 11 bases between. The CDR3 length is 15 residues. The CDR3 sequence: CASSSDGESTDTQYF. CDR3 DNA: TGTGCCAGTAGTAGCGACGGAGAGAGCACAGATACGCAGTATTTT.

J is TRBJ1-1 and V is TRBV5-5; TRBD1 matches at 8 bases. Germline assignment: CDR1 SGHKS and CDR2 YYEKEE (reference sequence). The CDR3 is 15 amino acids. The V gene end was trimmed by 0 bases and the J gene end by 5 bases; junction bases not matched to a gene: 6. The CDR3 region is CASSLATGVPTEAFF. The DNA of the CDR3 is TGTGCCAGCAGCTTGGCGACAGGGGTCCCGACTGAAGCTTTCTTT. Based on the CDR3 plus reference TRBV5-5 and TRBJ1-1, the full variable domain is DAGVTQSPTHLIKTRGQQVTLRCSPISGHKSVSWYQQVLGQGPQFIFQYYEKEERGRGNFPDRFSARQFPNYSSELNVNALLLGDSALYLCASSLATGVPTEAFFGQGTRLTVV.

This chain links TRBV13 with TRBJ2-3; D perhaps matches TRBD2 (7 bases). CDR1 and CDR2 from the germline V gene are PRHDT and FYEKMQ (reference sequence). The CDR3 consists of 15 residues. V gave up 4 bases and J gave up 3 bases, with 14 bases separating them. The chain's CDR3 is CASSSRGEGTDTQYF. The CDR3 nucleotides are TGTGCCAGCAGCTCGAGGGGGGAGGGAACAGATACGCAGTATTTT.

The chain uses TRBV27 and TRBJ2-1; 10 nucleotides agree with TRBD2. Trimming took 6 bases from V and 0 from J; bases not matched to a gene: 2. This CDR3 comprises 15 residues. Germline V gene sequence: CDR1 MNHEY, CDR2 SMNVEV (reference sequence). The CDR3 DNA sequence: TGTGCCAGCAGACCTAGCGGGAGCTCCTACAATGAGCAGTTCTTC. The encoded protein is CASRPSGSSYNEQFF.

The chain couples TRBV11-2 to TRBJ2-1; 10 nucleotides match TRBD2. J lost 0 bases, V lost 2 bases, and 7 bases had no gene match. CDR1 and CDR2 (germline): SGHAT, FQNNGV. The CDR3 covers 18 residues. CDR3 DNA: TGTGCCAGCAGCTTACTAGCGGGAGCCCTTAGCTCCTACAATGAGCAGTTCTTC. Encoded protein: CASSLLAGALSSYNEQFF.

The rearrangement joins TRBV27 to TRBJ1-2, with TRBD1 matching 7 bases. V lost 7 bases, J lost 2 bases, and 7 bases stayed unmatched. CDR3 length: 14 amino acids. The germline V gene has CDR1 MNHEY and CDR2 SMNVEV (reference sequence). CDR3 amino acids: CASNPTGLNYGYTF. The CDR3 nucleotides read TGTGCCAGCAACCCGACAGGGCTCAACTATGGCTACACCTTC.

V and J are TRBV27 and TRBJ2-1; D gene ambiguous. This CDR3 has 14 amino acids. Germline CDR1 and CDR2: MNHEY and SMNVEV (reference sequence). Trimming removed 2 bases at V and 3 bases at J, with 8 bases between. CDR3 nucleotides: TGTGCCAGCAGTTTAAATTTACACTACAATGAGCAGTTCTTC. Its protein product is CASSLNLHYNEQFF.

The V gene is TRBV11-2, the J gene TRBJ2-3, with TRBD1 matching over 8 bases. The CDR3 totals 15 residues. Germline-derived CDR1 and CDR2 are SGHAT and FQNNGV. V lost 2 bases, J lost 3 bases, and 4 bases stayed unmatched. In DNA, the CDR3 is TGTGCCAGCAGCTTACAGGGGGCCCAAACAGATACGCAGTATTTT. It translates to CASSLQGAQTDTQYF.

V usage is TRBV5-4 and J usage is TRBJ2-7; D possibly corresponds to TRBD2 (5 bases). This CDR3 has 15 amino acids. Germline values: CDR1 SGHNT, CDR2 YYREEE (reference sequence). The V end was cut by 0 bases, the J end by 2 bases, with 12 bases between. The DNA for the CDR3 is TGTGCCAGCAGCTTGGGGGTTGAGGGTACCTACGAGCAGTACTTC. Protein: CASSLGVEGTYEQYF.

The chain is built from TRBV29-1 and TRBJ2-3; 14 nucleotides agree with TRBD2. Germline values: CDR1 SQVTM, CDR2 ANQGSEA. The CDR3 contains 14 residues. V shed 5 bases, J shed 5 bases, and the junction held 3 bases outside the gene matches. This chain's CDR3 is CSVRLAGGVDTQYF. CDR3 nucleotides: TGCAGCGTTCGACTAGCGGGGGGGGTAGATACGCAGTATTTT.

The rearrangement joins TRBV19 to TRBJ1-2; no definite D call. Trimming removed 5 bases at V and 5 bases at J, with 12 bases between. The germline CDR1 and CDR2 sequences are LNHDA and SQIVND (reference sequence). The CDR3 is 13 amino acids. The CDR3 is CASSPPDGYGYTF. Written as DNA, the CDR3 is TGTGCCAGTAGTCCCCCCGACGGGTATGGCTACACCTTC.

V and J are TRBV7-8 and TRBJ1-1, with D unresolved. There are 15 residues in the CDR3. With 0 bases removed from V and 5 bases from J, the gap between germline ends came to 13 bases. In germline, CDR1 is SGHVS, CDR2 FQNEAQ. CDR3 sequence reads: CASSLARYDSTEAFF. DNA for the CDR3: TGTGCCAGCAGCTTAGCTCGCTACGACTCGACTGAAGCTTTCTTT.

The gene calls are TRBV11-2 and TRBJ2-2; 8 bases agree with TRBD1. The CDR3 is 16 residues long. Germline CDR1 and CDR2: SGHAT and FQNNGV. V was clipped by 4 bases and J by 1 base; unmatched bases: 5. The CDR3 DNA follows: TGTGCCAGCAGCTCCCCCGGACAGGGGAACACCGGGGAGCTGTTTTTT. The encoded protein is CASSSPGQGNTGELFF.

This sequence joins TRBV27 and TRBJ2-3; a weak D match, TRBD2 (5 bases). The CDR3 is made up of 14 amino acids. The germline V gene encodes CDR1 MNHEY and CDR2 SMNVEV (reference sequence). V shed 3 bases and J shed 4 bases, with 11 bases lying between them. The CDR3 region is CASSFRETSDTQYF. For the CDR3, the DNA is TGTGCCAGCAGTTTTAGGGAGACTTCAGATACGCAGTATTTT.

The V gene is TRBV2, the J gene TRBJ2-1; TRBD1 aligns across 7 bases. Trimming at V came to 4 bases and at J to 4 bases, leaving 4 bases not matched to a gene. Germline V gene lookup returns CDR1 SNHLY and CDR2 FYNNEI. This CDR3 region has 14 residues. CDR3 nucleotides: TGTGCCAGCAGTGGCCGGGACAGTTACAATGAGCAGTTCTTC. Its translation is CASSGRDSYNEQFF.

The chain uses TRBV2 and TRBJ1-6; D unclear. CDR3 length equals 14 residues. The V end lost 7 bases, the J end lost 4 bases, and 11 bases lay between the germline ends. Germline CDR1 reads SNHLY; CDR2 reads FYNNEI. In nucleotides, the CDR3 is TGTGCCAGCACCCCGATGCTATATAATTCACCCCTCCACTTT. The encoded protein is CASTPMLYNSPLHF.

The rearrangement joins TRBV9 to TRBJ2-1, with 10 bases that match TRBD2. The CDR3 contains 15 residues. After removal of 0 bases from V and 10 bases from J, the junction contained 7 bases not matched to a gene. Germline V CDR1 and CDR2: SGDLS, YYNGEE. The CDR3 DNA follows: TGTGCCAGCAGCGTAGGAACTAGCGGGGCCCGGGAGCAGTTCTTC. Translating gives CASSVGTSGAREQFF.

A remark on this clone: The sample holds other DNA sequences that translate to the same CDR3. The chain recombines TRBV9 with TRBJ1-5; no definite D call. This CDR3 is built from 14 residues. The V end lost 0 bases, the J end lost 3 bases, and 7 bases lay between the germline ends. Germline V gene sequence: CDR1 SGDLS, CDR2 YYNGEE. CDR3 nucleotide sequence: TGTGCCAGCAGCGTAGGCGGGTCCAATCAGCCCCAGCATTTT. It codes for CASSVGGSNQPQHF.

The chain carries TRBV6-6 and TRBJ2-3; possibly TRBD2 for D (5 bases). The CDR3 contains 15 residues. Deletions cut 0 bases from V and 3 bases from J, with 10 bases between. Germline CDR1 reads MNHNY; CDR2 reads SVGAGI (reference sequence). The CDR3 DNA follows: TGTGCCAGCAGTTACTCTAGCGCCGGAACAGATACGCAGTATTTT. This gives the protein CASSYSSAGTDTQYF.

The rearrangement joins TRBV5-4 to TRBJ2-6, with TRBD1 as a possible D gene (6 bases). Germline V gene data show CDR1 as SGHNT and CDR2 as YYREEE (reference sequence). V was clipped by 4 bases and J by 2 bases, with 13 bases between them. The CDR3 loop spans 16 amino acids. For the CDR3, the DNA is TGTGCCAGCAGCCCCGGACAGACTACTGGGGCCAACGTCCTGACTTTC. Its protein is CASSPGQTTGANVLTF.

The V gene is TRBV14, the J gene TRBJ1-2; D is undetermined. Germline V lookup: CDR1 SGHDN, CDR2 FVKESK. This CDR3 is 15 amino acids long. V lost 0 bases, J lost 7 bases, and 15 bases lay in between. The CDR3 bases are TGTGCCAGCAGCCAAGATGGACTCCGGGGAGCTGGCTACACCTTC. Residues: CASSQDGLRGAGYTF. Complete variable domain (other parts from reference TRBV14 and TRBJ1-2): EAGVTQFPSHSVIEKGQTVTLRCDPISGHDNLYWYRRVMGKEIKFLLHFVKESKQDESGMPNNRFLAERTGGTYSTLKVQPAELEDSGVYFCASSQDGLRGAGYTFGSGTRLTVV.

The V gene is TRBV5-8, the J gene TRBJ2-3; D unresolved. The germline V gene has CDR1 SGHTS and CDR2 YDEGEE. Trimming removed 0 bases from V and 4 bases from J, with 6 bases in between. The CDR3 totals 13 residues. CDR3 DNA sequence: TGTGCCAGCAGCTTGGCGTCCCCAGATACGCAGTATTTT. It is translated as CASSLASPDTQYF. Together with reference TRBV5-8 and TRBJ2-3, the CDR3 gives the full variable domain: EAGVTQSPTHLIKTRGQQATLRCSPISGHTSVYWYQQALGLGLQFLLWYDEGEERNRGNFPPRFSGRQFPNYSSELNVNALELEDSALYLCASSLASPDTQYFGPGTRLTVL.

This chain links TRBV6-5 with TRBJ2-5, with a possible D match to TRBD1 (7 bases). Looked up from germline, CDR1 is MNHEY and CDR2 is SVGAGI. Between the trimmed V and J ends, which lost 2 bases and 5 bases, there was a span of 15 bases. The CDR3 has 15 amino acids. This chain's CDR3 is CASSYEEGATETQYF. The CDR3 DNA sequence: TGTGCCAGCAGTTACGAGGAGGGGGCCACGGAGACCCAGTACTTC.

V is TRBV19 and J is TRBJ2-1; a possible D gene is TRBD2 (6 bases). V was pared by 6 bases and J by 8 bases, with 17 bases between. The CDR3 has 14 amino acids. Germline lookup yields CDR1 LNHDA and CDR2 SQIVND (reference sequence). The CDR3, as DNA: TGTGCCAGTAGGAACCCGACTAGTAGCTATGAGCAGTTCTTC. Its translation: CASRNPTSSYEQFF.

Concerning this clone itself: Other DNA sequences in the same sample also yield this CDR3. This rearrangement joins TRBV5-5 to TRBJ1-1, with 8 positions matching TRBD1. Trimming cost V 1 base and J 4 bases; bases outside gene matches: 0. The CDR3 loop spans 13 amino acids. The germline V gene encodes CDR1 SGHKS and CDR2 YYEKEE (reference sequence). The CDR3 spells CASSLTGGTEAFF. In nucleotides, the CDR3 is TGTGCCAGCAGCTTGACAGGGGGCACTGAAGCTTTCTTT.